These 27 T cell receptor beta chains came from one sample sequenced in a study of early T cells in non-severe SARS-CoV-2 infection. Via MiXCR, TCRdb re-called the 5' RACE reads, giving one row per CDR3 protein. The table records 40,000 or so distinct CDR3 sequences, about 9.9% of them present only once. Sequencing input: whole blood. The receptors originated from an adult who was a healthcare worker with PCR-confirmed SARS-CoV-2 infection or an uninfected control (not recorded which).

The chain links TRBV11-2 to TRBJ1-4; tentative D call: TRBD1 (6 bases). Germline CDR1 SGHAT, CDR2 FQNNGV. V lost 5 bases to trimming and J lost 0 bases, with 13 bases between them. The CDR3 spans 16 residues. This chain's CDR3 is CASSQPGGATNEKLFF. CDR3 coding DNA: TGTGCCAGCAGCCAGCCCGGGGGCGCAACTAATGAAAAACTGTTTTTT. Complete variable domain (other parts from reference TRBV11-2 and TRBJ1-4): EAGVAQSPRYKIIEKRQSVAFWCNPISGHATLYWYQQILGQGPKLLIQFQNNGVVDDSQLPKDRFSAERLKGVDSTLKIQPAKLEDSAVYLCASSQPGGATNEKLFFGSGTQLSVL.

This clonotype was counted only a few times. V usage is TRBV6-5 and J usage is TRBJ2-7; D gene ambiguous. V was clipped by 0 bases and J by 0 bases, with 6 bases between them. This CDR3 has 14 amino acids. Germline-derived CDR1 and CDR2 are MNHEY and SVGAGI. CDR3 amino acids: CASSYSRYSYEQYF. The DNA of the CDR3 is TGTGCCAGCAGTTACTCGCGGTACTCCTACGAGCAGTACTTC.

The rearrangement uses TRBV28 and TRBJ1-1, with unresolved D. Between the trimmed V and J ends, which lost 3 bases and 9 bases, there was a span of 8 bases. Germline CDR1 reads MDHEN; CDR2 reads SYDVKM. The CDR3 is 11 residues long. In DNA form, the CDR3 reads TGTGCCAGCAGTTTGGCCCGGAAAGCTTTCTTT. Translated: CASSLARKAFF.

The J gene is TRBJ2-1, the V gene TRBV20-1; 9 bases match TRBD1. The CDR3 length is 18 residues. The ends lost 4 bases at V and 7 bases at J; junction bases unmatched: 20. The germline V gene encodes CDR1 DFQATT and CDR2 SNEGSKA (reference sequence). CDR3 protein: CSATTTGEFGTGRNEQFF. The CDR3 DNA reads as TGCAGTGCTACAACAACGGGAGAGTTTGGGACAGGGAGAAATGAGCAGTTCTTC.

In its sample, this clonotype was seen many times. The chain carries TRBV30 and TRBJ2-2; D not resolved. Trimming removed 1 base at V and 2 bases at J, with 5 bases between. CDR1 and CDR2 from the germline V gene are GTSNPN and SVGIG (reference sequence). This CDR3 has 13 residues. The CDR3 bases are TGTGCCTGGAGTGCCACTAACACCGGGGAGCTGTTTTTT. Translated, it gives CAWSATNTGELFF.

Ten or more counts support this clonotype. The V call is TRBV11-2, the J call TRBJ1-1; unclear D gene. CDR3 length equals 12 residues. Germline V gene lookup returns CDR1 SGHAT and CDR2 FQNNGV. V lost 6 bases to trimming and J lost 3 bases, with 8 bases between them. The DNA for the CDR3 is TGTGCCAGCAGGCTGAGTTACACTGAAGCTTTCTTT. Residues: CASRLSYTEAFF.

The table lists this clonotype with many counts. This chain links TRBV12-3 or TRBV12-4 with TRBJ2-7, with 12 positions matching TRBD2. The CDR3 totals 18 residues. The trim removed 3 bases at V and 2 bases at J, leaving 11 bases unmatched. DNA for the CDR3: TGTGCCAGCAGTTTGCGGACTAGCGGGACTCTCCTTACCTACGAGCAGTACTTC. Translation gives CASSLRTSGTLLTYEQYF.

The chain couples TRBV7-9 to TRBJ2-5; tentative D call: TRBD2 (6 bases). The V gene's germline CDR1 is SEHNR and CDR2 FQNEAQ (reference sequence). V was trimmed by 7 bases and J by 5 bases, leaving 20 bases between them. The CDR3 has 15 residues. As DNA, the CDR3 is TGTGCCAGCAACACCATTCAGTCCCGGGGGGAGACCCAGTACTTC. It encodes CASNTIQSRGETQYF.

The table lists this clonotype with a few counts. This chain connects TRBV18 to TRBJ2-4; 9 bases agree with TRBD1. This CDR3 comprises 15 residues. Germline assignment: CDR1 KGHSH and CDR2 LQKENI. The V segment lost 0 bases and the J segment 5 bases; nucleotides outside the gene matches: 2. CDR3 protein: CASSPPRTGENIQYF. DNA for the CDR3: TGTGCCAGCTCACCACCGAGGACAGGGGAAAACATTCAGTACTTC.

Many counts were recorded for this clonotype. This rearrangement joins TRBV12-3 or TRBV12-4 to TRBJ2-3; 8 bases are a match to TRBD2. V lost 3 bases and J lost 4; bases outside the gene matches: 12. The CDR3 spans 17 residues. CDR3: CASSLDPPGGRSDTQYF. The CDR3 coding sequence is TGTGCCAGCAGTTTGGACCCCCCGGGAGGGAGGTCAGATACGCAGTATTTT.

In its sample, this clonotype was seen many times. V and J are TRBV10-3 and TRBJ1-1; D perhaps matches TRBD1 (5 bases). Per the germline V gene, CDR1 is ENHRY and CDR2 is SYGVKD. This CDR3 has 14 residues. V dropped 4 bases and J dropped 2 bases, with 11 bases sitting between them. The CDR3 loop is CAISGGQKNTEAFF. The CDR3 DNA is TGTGCCATCAGTGGGGGCCAGAAAAACACTGAAGCTTTCTTT.

The rearrangement joins TRBV30 to TRBJ2-7, with a tentative D call TRBD1 (5 bases). The CDR3 has 16 residues. Per the germline V gene, CDR1 is GTSNPN and CDR2 is SVGIG (reference sequence). V lost 1 base to trimming and J lost 1 base, with 17 bases between them. The CDR3 DNA follows: TGTGCCTGGAGTGAAGGTCCCAGGGTGGAATCCTACGAGCAGTACTTC. Amino acids: CAWSEGPRVESYEQYF. Complete variable domain (other parts from reference TRBV30 and TRBJ2-7): SQTIHQWPATLVQPVGSPLSLECTVEGTSNPNLYWYRQAAGRGLQLLFYSVGIGQISSEVPQNLSASRPQDRQFILSSKKLLLSDSGFYLCAWSEGPRVESYEQYFGPGTRLTVT.

This clonotype was recorded a few times. The rearrangement joins TRBV7-2 to TRBJ2-1; D is unresolved. CDR3 size: 13 residues. V dropped 3 bases and J dropped 7 bases, with 10 bases sitting between them. CDR1 is SGHTA, CDR2 FQGNSA, per germline. DNA for the CDR3: TGTGCCAGCAGCTTTCCCTCCGTGAATGAGCAGTTCTTC. As protein: CASSFPSVNEQFF.

The rearrangement uses TRBV6-5 and TRBJ2-2; 12 bases are a match to TRBD2. The CDR3 is made up of 19 amino acids. With 0 bases clipped from V and 2 bases from J, the junction kept 7 bases outside the gene matches. The V gene's germline CDR1 is MNHEY and CDR2 SVGAGI. The CDR3 DNA reads as TGTGCCAGCAGTTACTCGCGACTAGCGGGAGTCCCAAACACCGGGGAGCTGTTTTTT. Translated, it gives CASSYSRLAGVPNTGELFF.

Ten or more counts support this clonotype. The rearrangement uses TRBV25-1 and TRBJ1-2; D is undetermined. V gave up 4 bases and J gave up 4 bases, with 10 bases separating them. Germline CDR1 is MGHDK and CDR2 is SYGVNS. The CDR3 contains 13 residues. The CDR3 region has the DNA TGTGCCAGCAGTGCCCCCGACGGCTATGGCTACACCTTC. Translated: CASSAPDGYGYTF.

This clonotype has ten or more counts. The gene calls are TRBV6-2 or TRBV6-3 and TRBJ2-1, with TRBD1 matching 7 bases. Trimming cost V 5 bases and J 0 bases; bases outside gene matches: 4. The germline gives CDR1 MNHEY, CDR2 SVGEGT. The CDR3 length is 15 residues. Written as DNA, the CDR3 is TGTGCCAGCAGTGGGGGACAGAGCTCCTACAATGAGCAGTTCTTC. Its protein is CASSGGQSSYNEQFF.

This clonotype was counted many times. The chain joins TRBV12-3 or TRBV12-4 to TRBJ1-5; tentative D call: TRBD1 (5 bases). The CDR3 consists of 15 residues. V dropped 3 bases and J dropped 5 bases, with 14 bases sitting between them. The CDR3 sequence: CASSFLGTRDQPQHF. The CDR3 DNA reads TGTGCCAGCAGTTTCTTAGGGACGCGTGATCAGCCCCAGCATTTT.

This clonotype was picked up a small number of times. The chain combines TRBV28 with TRBJ2-7, with D maybe TRBD1 (6 bases). CDR1 is MDHEN, CDR2 SYDVKM, per germline. The CDR3 sequence is 13 residues long. The V end lost 5 bases, the J end lost 5 bases, and 13 bases lay between the germline ends. The CDR3 loop is CASSQGTPHEQYF. The CDR3 bases are TGTGCCAGCAGTCAGGGGACCCCCCACGAGCAGTACTTC. Full variable domain (rest looked up from reference TRBV28 and TRBJ2-7): DVKVTQSSRYLVKRTGEKVFLECVQDMDHENMFWYRQDPGLGLRLIYFSYDVKMKEKGDIPEGYSVSREKKERFSLILESASTNQTSMYLCASSQGTPHEQYFGPGTRLTVT.

Only one count was recorded for this clonotype. This sequence joins TRBV6-1 and TRBJ2-1, with TRBD1 identical over 9 bases. From germline, CDR1 is MNHNS and CDR2 SASEGT. This CDR3 contains 15 residues. V was clipped by 5 bases and J by 8 bases; unmatched bases: 10. CDR3: CASSLTGGASDEQFF. CDR3 nucleotide sequence: TGTGCCAGCAGTCTGACAGGGGGGGCTTCGGATGAGCAGTTCTTC.

The chain uses TRBV7-9 and TRBJ2-7, with D tentatively TRBD2 (6 bases). The CDR3 sequence is 14 residues long. Between the trimmed V and J ends, which lost 5 bases and 0 bases, there was a span of 11 bases. The germline V gene has CDR1 SEHNR and CDR2 FQNEAQ (reference sequence). In DNA form, the CDR3 reads TGTGCCAGCAGCCCTCCGGGAGTCTCCTACGAGCAGTACTTC. Translating it yields CASSPPGVSYEQYF.

The table lists this clonotype with a few counts. This chain joins TRBV4-3 and TRBJ2-2; 7 positions match TRBD2. V was clipped by 3 bases and J by 4 bases; unmatched bases: 5. Germline assignment: CDR1 LGHNA and CDR2 YSLEER. There are 15 residues in the CDR3. In DNA, the CDR3 is TGCGCCAGCAGCCAGGCGACTAGCTTCACCGGGGAGCTGTTTTTT. Protein sequence: CASSQATSFTGELFF.

This clonotype was observed a handful of times. The V and J genes are TRBV28 and TRBJ1-6; D unresolved. This CDR3 contains 13 residues. V was clipped by 6 bases and J by 8 bases, with 11 bases between them. Germline V gene lookup returns CDR1 MDHEN and CDR2 SYDVKM. The CDR3 loop reads CASSLPRDSPLHF. CDR3 nucleotides: TGTGCCAGCAGCCTCCCCCGGGATTCACCCCTCCACTTT.

The chain carries TRBV6-2 or TRBV6-3 and TRBJ2-2, with 7 bases that match TRBD1. This CDR3 spans 14 amino acids. With 6 bases clipped from V and 4 bases from J, the junction kept 5 bases outside the gene matches. The germline V gene encodes CDR1 MNHEY and CDR2 SVGEGT. The DNA of the CDR3 is TGTGCCAGCAGGATGACAGGGTTCACCGGGGAGCTGTTTTTT. Residues: CASRMTGFTGELFF.

This clonotype was seen repeatedly, ten times or more. The CDR3 protein is CASSLGQFHGYTF. The CDR3 DNA reads TGTGCCAGCAGTTTAGGACAGTTTCATGGCTACACCTTC. The chain couples TRBV12-3 or TRBV12-4 to TRBJ1-2; possibly TRBD1 for D (5 bases). V lost 1 base to trimming and J lost 6 bases, with 9 bases between them. This CDR3 spans 13 amino acids.

This clonotype showed up many times. The chain is built from TRBV5-4 and TRBJ2-2, with 9 bases fitting TRBD2. The CDR3 is made up of 16 amino acids. Losses at the gene ends were 6 bases for V and 6 bases for J; bases not matched to a gene: 12. CDR1 and CDR2 (germline): SGHNT, YYREEE (reference sequence). CDR3: CASTRVAGVGSGELFF. CDR3 nucleotide sequence: TGTGCCAGCACCAGAGTAGCGGGAGTTGGTTCCGGGGAGCTGTTTTTT.

The chain employs TRBV27 and TRBJ2-6; D perhaps matches TRBD2 (5 bases). Germline CDR1 reads MNHEY; CDR2 reads SMNVEV (reference sequence). CDR3 size: 14 residues. Trimming removed 10 bases at V and 4 bases at J, with 14 bases between. The CDR3 spells CAISERAGANVLTF. CDR3 nucleotides: TGTGCCATCTCCGAGAGGGCGGGGGCCAACGTCCTGACTTTC.

This clonotype showed up many times. This chain uses TRBV12-3 or TRBV12-4 with TRBJ2-1; TRBD2 matches at 13 bases. CDR3 length equals 18 residues. V was clipped by 4 bases and J by 7 bases; unmatched bases: 13. For the CDR3, the DNA is TGTGCCAGCAGTTCCCTCCACACCGGGACTAGCGGGGTTAATGAGCAGTTCTTC. Translated: CASSSLHTGTSGVNEQFF.